This T cell receptor beta chain originates from a study of blood T cell repertoires in COVID-19. Germline V gene sequence: CDR1 MNHEY, CDR2 SMNVEV (reference sequence). The CDR3 has 18 residues. V lost 4 bases, J lost 2 bases, and 22 bases lay in between. Using immunoSEQ multiplex PCR, the repertoire was profiled, and TCRdb retains in-frame clones only, with some absent. The sample lists some 350,000 clones; about nine tenths were seen once. The receptor's source is a woman aged 70 to 79 with COVID-19, enrolled during active disease. The V and J genes are TRBV27 and TRBJ2-3, with D uncertain. What was sequenced was peripheral blood. The CDR3: CASSSRPSAELITDTQYF. The DNA of the CDR3 is TGTGCCAGCAGTTCGCGCCCCTCCGCCGAATTGATCACAGATACGCAGTATTTT.